Included here is one T cell receptor beta chain sequence, with context. It lacks a known antigen. Compared with germline, one end of the junction differs, possibly owing to a read error. This entry belongs to a study of breast tumors, draining lymph nodes, adjacent tissues (dated by TCRdb to the mid-2010s). In terms of the full investigation: The study compared TCR beta repertoires across tumor, adjacent nontumor tissue and axillary lymph nodes from breast cancer patients. The study aimed to assess the relationships and possible T-cell exchange between tumor, surrounding tissue and draining lymph node repertoires in human breast cancer. Paper-wide results and their limitations: Tumor T-cell repertoires showed less diversity than lymph node repertoires and more diversity than nontumor tissue repertoires, and tumor T-cell repertoires showed preferential V and J gene usage. Tumor and nontumor tissue repertoires were significantly more similar in luminal-like than in basal-like breast cancer. The conclusion that tumor T cells originate in lymph nodes was presented as consistent with a hypothesis rather than as directly demonstrated. The data were judged consistent with most tumor T cells deriving from the lymph node and then expanding within tumor tissue.

The sequencer listed for this sample is Illumina HiSeq 2000. Multiplex PCR amplification was used to build the TCR beta chain libraries. The amplified TCR beta chain products were analyzed by high-throughput sequencing. TCRdb cleaned the public reads at Q25 with fastp, built clones with MiXCR and kept in-frame beta chains. Rows with a matching CDR3 protein are joined into one entry that keeps the most common DNA and genes. The sample data list 66,000 or so distinct CDR3 sequences, and roughly 40% of these were observed just once. The ten largest clones add up to around 8% of the sample. The germline V gene sets CDR1 to SGHRS and CDR2 to YFSETQ. The CDR3 runs 13 amino acids, cysteine and phenylalanine included. Only the CDR3 portion is preserved as DNA: 39 bases, with reading frame beginning at the first base.

This receptor chain uses TRBV5-1 and TRBJ2-7; TRBD1 fits 7 bases in the junction. Sequences were obtained from breast tumor tissue. The sequence came from a female donor with breast cancer. Some clones in this sample may be carry-over from other donors' samples. The encoded CDR3 is CANSWTGAYDQYF. The sequence in DNA is TGCGCCAACAGCTGGACAGGAGCCTACGACCAGTACTTC.